This TCR beta chain was identified during a study of T cells in localized non-small cell lung cancer (dated by TCRdb to about 2020). A note on the overall study: Comparing tumors with uninvolved tumor-adjacent lungs, the study looked at the T cell repertoires of 200 to 250 patients with early-stage NSCLC. The cohort consisted of around 250 treatment-naive NSCLC patients whose localized lung tumors had been resected. Of the NSCLC patients, roughly 130 were male and some 97 were female, and the mean age was roughly 61 years. General study outcomes and caveats: A median of approximately 55 of the top 100 tumor clones were detected in paired uninvolved adjacent lung, and around 30 of these tumor clones were also found among the top 100 clones of the paired uninvolved adjacent lung. Higher blood T cell density associated with longer overall survival, while higher adjacent-lung clonality associated with shorter survival. The highest T cell clonality was observed in uninvolved tumor-adjacent lung, where clonality exceeded that of tumor, suggesting that antigenic responses were more focused in uninvolved tumor-adjacent lung. Because the study design was exploratory, TCR variables were selected using unadjusted p-values without false-discovery rate correction. Because multi-region tumor sequencing was not performed, intratumor heterogeneity could not be ruled out.

TCR beta CDR3 regions were sequenced from DNA using the immunoSEQ Assay. The study's own analysis went as follows. To compute T cell density, TCR beta template counts were normalized to usable DNA, which was estimated by amplifying housekeeping genes. The preseqR package was used to estimate richness by extrapolating to 400,000 templates for PBMC samples and to 120,000 templates for tissue samples. Clonality was taken to be one minus Pielou's evenness. Differential abundance testing on productive amino-acid clonotypes, with a minimum total count of 5 and an alpha of 0.1, was used to identify tissue-enriched TCRs. The Jaccard Index and the Morisita Overlap Index were used to measure how much the repertoires overlapped between compartments. GLIPH grouped TCR beta CDR3s together with public tetramer-defined viral CDR3s, and a viral motif had to include at least three viral sequences and show V-gene enrichment. TCRdb carries this immuneACCESS record with in-frame sequences only. Its versions omit some clonotypes, under half of them owing to an unresolved V gene in the studies checked, with the rest unexplained. For V, J and clone size, that table is used; D and trimming come from the DNA. This sample comprises about 21,000 clones, roughly 87% of them detected only once. The ten largest clones represent just under 30% of the sample.

At diagnosis, peripheral blood, uninvolved tumor-adjacent lung and tumor were collected and were preserved as a mix of fresh-frozen and FFPE material. For TCR repertoire profiling, blood samples were analyzed in the form of peripheral blood mononuclear cells. Measured from the cysteine to the phenylalanine, the CDR3 is 15 residues long. Here the CDR3 DNA is all that survives: 45 bases in frame from base 1. Trimming costs V 6 bases and J 5 bases, and their ends lie 20 bases apart. The germline V gene specifies SGHTS as CDR1 and YDEGEE as CDR2. In this sample, this clone turned up a few times. The antigen this receptor binds is unknown. One base away there is no much larger clone; base qualities are not given.

Source: peripheral blood mononuclear cells, taken before any cancer treatment. The receptor's source is a male donor aged 60 or over with stage II lung adenocarcinoma. This chain joins TRBV5-8 to TRBJ2-5; the best D guess is TRBD2, with 6 bases matching. The CDR3 protein is CASTVGTGGGETQYF. The sequenced DNA is TGTGCCAGCACCGTAGGGACGGGCGGAGGGGAGACCCAGTACTTC. Here the CDR3 is joined to the reference TRBV5-8 and TRBJ2-5 genes, and the full variable domain is: EAGVTQSPTHLIKTRGQQATLRCSPISGHTSVYWYQQALGLGLQFLLWYDEGEERNRGNFPPRFSGRQFPNYSSELNVNALELEDSALYLCASTVGTGGGETQYFGPGTRLLVL.